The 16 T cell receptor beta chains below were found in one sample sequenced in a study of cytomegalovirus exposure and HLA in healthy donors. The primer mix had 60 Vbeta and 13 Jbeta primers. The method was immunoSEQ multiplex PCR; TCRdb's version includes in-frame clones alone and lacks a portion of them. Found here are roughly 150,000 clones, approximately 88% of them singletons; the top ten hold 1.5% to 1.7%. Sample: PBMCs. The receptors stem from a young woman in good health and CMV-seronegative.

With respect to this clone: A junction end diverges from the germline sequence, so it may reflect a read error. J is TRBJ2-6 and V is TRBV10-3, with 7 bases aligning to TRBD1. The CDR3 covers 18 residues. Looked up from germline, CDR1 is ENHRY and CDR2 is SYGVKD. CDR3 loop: CAIRDPGQRKSGANGLTF. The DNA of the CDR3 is TGTGCCATCAGAGACCCGGGACAGAGAAAATCTGGGGCCAACGGCCTGACTTTC.

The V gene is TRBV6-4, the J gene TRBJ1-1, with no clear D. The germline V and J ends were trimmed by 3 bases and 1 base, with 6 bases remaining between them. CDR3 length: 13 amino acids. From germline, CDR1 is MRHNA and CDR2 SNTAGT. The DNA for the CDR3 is TGTGCCAGCAGTGAGTCAGAGAACACTGAAGCTTTCTTT. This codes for CASSESENTEAFF.

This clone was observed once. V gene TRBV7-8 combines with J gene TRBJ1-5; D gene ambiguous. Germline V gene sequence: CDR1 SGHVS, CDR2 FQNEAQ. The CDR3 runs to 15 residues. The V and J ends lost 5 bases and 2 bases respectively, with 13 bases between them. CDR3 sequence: CASSGGGHRNQPQHF. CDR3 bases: TGTGCCAGCAGCGGAGGCGGGCATCGCAATCAGCCCCAGCATTTT.

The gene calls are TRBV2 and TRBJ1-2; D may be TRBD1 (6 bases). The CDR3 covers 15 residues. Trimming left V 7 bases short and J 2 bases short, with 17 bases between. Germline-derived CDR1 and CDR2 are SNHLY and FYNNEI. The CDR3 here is CASTLQGPTNYGYTF. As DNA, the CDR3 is TGTGCCAGCACCCTACAGGGACCTACAAACTATGGCTACACCTTC. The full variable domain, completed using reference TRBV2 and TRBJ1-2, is EPEVTQTPSHQVTQMGQEVILRCVPISNHLYFYWYRQILGQKVEFLVSFYNNEISEKSEIFDDQFSVERPDGSNFTLKIRSTKLEDSAMYFCASTLQGPTNYGYTFGSGTRLTVV.

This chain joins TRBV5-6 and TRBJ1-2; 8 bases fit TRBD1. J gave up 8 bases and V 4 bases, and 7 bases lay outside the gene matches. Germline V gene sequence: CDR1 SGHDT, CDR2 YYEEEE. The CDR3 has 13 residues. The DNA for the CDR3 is TGTGCCAGCAGCGCCAGGGGGCGACGGGGCTACACCTTC. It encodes CASSARGRRGYTF.

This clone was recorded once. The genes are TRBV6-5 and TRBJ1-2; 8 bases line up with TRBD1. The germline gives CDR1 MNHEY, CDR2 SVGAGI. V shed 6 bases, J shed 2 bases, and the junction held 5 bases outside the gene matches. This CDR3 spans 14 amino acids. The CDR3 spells CASRRTGRNYGYTF. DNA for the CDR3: TGTGCCAGCAGGAGGACAGGGAGGAACTATGGCTACACCTTC.

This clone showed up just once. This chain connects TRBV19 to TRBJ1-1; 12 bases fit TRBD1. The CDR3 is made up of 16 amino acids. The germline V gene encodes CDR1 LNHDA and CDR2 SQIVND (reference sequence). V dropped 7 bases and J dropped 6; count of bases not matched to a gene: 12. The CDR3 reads CASTIRAGTGGSEAFF. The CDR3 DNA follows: TGTGCCAGTACCATACGCGCCGGGACAGGGGGCTCTGAAGCTTTCTTT.

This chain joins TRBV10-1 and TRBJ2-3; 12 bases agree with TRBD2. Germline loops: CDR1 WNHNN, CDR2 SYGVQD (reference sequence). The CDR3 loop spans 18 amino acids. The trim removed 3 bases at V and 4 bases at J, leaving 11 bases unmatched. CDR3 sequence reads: CASSDRGGGLAGPDTQYF. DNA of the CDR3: TGCGCCAGCAGTGACAGAGGTGGGGGACTAGCGGGCCCAGATACGCAGTATTTT.

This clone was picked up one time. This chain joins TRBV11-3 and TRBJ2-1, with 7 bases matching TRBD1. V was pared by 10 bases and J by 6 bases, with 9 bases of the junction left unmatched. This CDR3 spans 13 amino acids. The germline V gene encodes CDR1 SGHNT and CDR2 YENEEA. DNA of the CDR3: TGTGCCATCCAACAGGGGCCCCCCAATGAGCAGTTCTTC. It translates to CAIQQGPPNEQFF.

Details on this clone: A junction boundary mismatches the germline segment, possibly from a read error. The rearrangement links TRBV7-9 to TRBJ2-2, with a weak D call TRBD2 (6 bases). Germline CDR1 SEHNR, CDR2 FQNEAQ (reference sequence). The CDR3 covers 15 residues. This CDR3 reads CSSSLDSGRAGELFF. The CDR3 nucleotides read TGTTCCAGCAGCTTAGACAGCGGGCGGGCCGGGGAGCTGTTTTTT.

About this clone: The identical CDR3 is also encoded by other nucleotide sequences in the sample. Here the CDR3 reads CASTSAGQGSDEQFF. The DNA of the CDR3 is TGTGCCAGCACTTCTGCGGGACAGGGTTCCGATGAGCAGTTCTTC. The chain employs TRBV6-4 and TRBJ2-1; 9 bases fit TRBD1. V trimming: 7 bases; J trimming: 8 bases; junction bases outside the gene matches: 12. Germline CDR1 and CDR2: MRHNA and SNTAGT. The CDR3 covers 15 residues.

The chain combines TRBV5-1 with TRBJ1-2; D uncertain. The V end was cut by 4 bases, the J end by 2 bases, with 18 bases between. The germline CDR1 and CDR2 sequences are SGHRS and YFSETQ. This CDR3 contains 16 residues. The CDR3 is CASSPDISRPNYGYTF. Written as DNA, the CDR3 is TGCGCCAGCAGCCCTGACATTTCTCGCCCGAACTATGGCTACACCTTC.

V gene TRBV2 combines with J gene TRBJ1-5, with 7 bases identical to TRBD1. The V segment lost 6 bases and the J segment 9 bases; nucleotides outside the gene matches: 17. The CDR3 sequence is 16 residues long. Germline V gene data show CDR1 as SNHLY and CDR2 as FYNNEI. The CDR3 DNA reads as TGTGCCAGCAGAGACCACGCGGGACAGTCCGGCCGGCCCCAGCATTTT. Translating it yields CASRDHAGQSGRPQHF.

CDR3 sequence (DNA): TGTGCCAGCAGCTTAGAGGGTCGGGCGGGGAACACTGAAGCTTTCTTT. Translated: CASSLEGRAGNTEAFF. The chain employs TRBV11-2 and TRBJ1-1; the D is unclear. V was trimmed by 0 bases and J by 1 base, leaving 12 bases between them. Germline values: CDR1 SGHAT, CDR2 FQNNGV. This CDR3 region has 16 residues.

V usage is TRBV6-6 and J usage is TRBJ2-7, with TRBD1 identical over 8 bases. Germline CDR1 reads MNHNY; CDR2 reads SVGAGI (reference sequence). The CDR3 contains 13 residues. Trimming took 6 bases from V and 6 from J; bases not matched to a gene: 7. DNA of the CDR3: TGTGCCAGCAGCCTGGACAGGGCATCCGAGCAGTACTTC. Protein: CASSLDRASEQYF.

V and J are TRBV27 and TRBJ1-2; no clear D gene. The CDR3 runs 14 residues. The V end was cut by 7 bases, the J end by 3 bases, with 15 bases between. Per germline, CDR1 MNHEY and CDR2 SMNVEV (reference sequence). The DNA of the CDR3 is TGTGCCAGCACCGCGCGGGGTTTGGACTATGGCTACACCTTC. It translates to CASTARGLDYGYTF.